Each of the 27 T cell receptor beta chains below was sequenced from the same sample in a study of T cells after yellow fever vaccination. TCRdb re-called the 5' RACE reads with MiXCR, one entry per CDR3 protein. Of hundreds of thousands of distinct CDR3 sequences listed, 17% were seen once; the top ten hold around 15%. The source was PBMCs, collected around 5 days after the first yellow fever vaccination. These receptors all stem from a man aged 18 to 35 who received the YFV17D yellow fever vaccine.

In this sample, this clonotype turned up a few times. The chain combines TRBV20-1 with TRBJ2-1; TRBD1 matches at 9 bases. The CDR3 contains 13 residues. CDR1 and CDR2 (germline): DFQATT, SNEGSKA (reference sequence). Unmatched junction bases numbered 5, after V lost 6 bases and J lost 5 bases. The CDR3 sequence is CSAVGTGHNEQFF. CDR3 nucleotides: TGCAGTGCCGTCGGGACAGGGCACAATGAGCAGTTCTTC.

This clonotype was detected a few times. The gene calls are TRBV6-5 and TRBJ1-1; 9 nucleotides align to TRBD1. V gave up 5 bases and J gave up 5 bases; unmatched junction bases: 12. The CDR3 is 16 amino acids. Germline lookup yields CDR1 MNHEY and CDR2 SVGAGI. CDR3 in DNA: TGTGCCAGCAGTCCCTCGGGACAGGGTGGGGGGACTGAAGCTTTCTTT. Protein sequence: CASSPSGQGGGTEAFF.

The rearrangement links TRBV7-6 to TRBJ2-7, with 7 bases lining up with TRBD1. With V trimmed by 6 bases and J by 5 bases, 16 bases remained unmatched. The CDR3 spans 16 residues. Germline V gene data show CDR1 as SGHVS and CDR2 as FNYEAQ. CDR3 loop: CASSPNFHRGLDEQYF. CDR3 nucleotides: TGTGCCAGCAGTCCCAACTTCCACAGGGGCCTGGACGAGCAGTACTTC.

The gene calls are TRBV4-1 and TRBJ2-6; no clear D. Deletions cut 3 bases from V and 4 bases from J, with 10 bases between. Germline lookup yields CDR1 MGHRA and CDR2 YSYEKL. This CDR3 comprises 15 residues. This CDR3 reads CASSHLITGANVLTF. In DNA form, the CDR3 reads TGCGCCAGCAGCCACCTAATCACCGGGGCCAACGTCCTGACTTTC.

This sequence joins TRBV5-1 and TRBJ1-1; perhaps TRBD1 as D (5 bases). Germline CDR1 is SGHRS and CDR2 is YFSETQ. V lost 0 bases and J 3 bases, leaving 12 bases between the germline ends. The CDR3 is 15 residues long. Here the CDR3 reads CASSLDLGEDTEAFF. In nucleotides, the CDR3 is TGCGCCAGCAGCTTGGATTTGGGGGAGGACACTGAAGCTTTCTTT.

This clonotype was detected only a few times. The CDR3: CASSLVSGGAQQYF. The CDR3 DNA sequence: TGCGCCAGCAGCTTGGTTAGCGGGGGGGCCCAGCAGTATTTT. The genes are TRBV5-1 and TRBJ2-3; 11 bases align to TRBD2. The V and J ends lost 0 bases and 11 bases, in that order; junction bases with no gene match: 5. This CDR3 contains 14 residues. Germline V gene lookup returns CDR1 SGHRS and CDR2 YFSETQ.

The V call is TRBV3-1, the J call TRBJ2-3, with 7 bases fitting TRBD1. The CDR3 length is 17 residues. Per germline, CDR1 LGHDT and CDR2 YNNKEL (reference sequence). V dropped 1 base and J dropped 1; count of bases not matched to a gene: 8. CDR3: CASSQGSRGSRTDTQYF. For the CDR3, the DNA is TGTGCCAGCAGCCAAGGGTCCAGGGGGTCTCGCACAGATACGCAGTATTTT.

This clonotype showed up just a few times. V usage is TRBV20-1 and J usage is TRBJ2-1; weak D call: TRBD2 (7 bases). The CDR3 loop spans 15 amino acids. The germline CDR1 and CDR2 sequences are DFQATT and SNEGSKA (reference sequence). Between the trimmed V and J ends, which lost 3 bases and 2 bases, there was a span of 14 bases. CDR3 sequence (DNA): TGCAGTGCTAGGGCCCGGCGGGGGCCCTACAATGAGCAGTTCTTC. Translation gives CSARARRGPYNEQFF.

J is TRBJ2-1 and V is TRBV6-6, with 7 positions matching TRBD1. Germline V CDR1 and CDR2: MNHNY, SVGAGI (reference sequence). V lost 3 bases and J lost 7; bases outside the gene matches: 3. The CDR3 is 13 amino acids. CDR3: CASSYSQGNEQFF. The CDR3 DNA sequence: TGTGCCAGCAGTTATTCACAGGGGAATGAGCAGTTCTTC.

This clonotype was observed a few times. The rearrangement joins TRBV20-1 to TRBJ2-1, with D tentatively TRBD2 (6 bases). CDR3 size: 15 residues. The V gene's germline CDR1 is DFQATT and CDR2 SNEGSKA (reference sequence). The germline V and J ends were trimmed by 2 bases and 3 bases, with 14 bases remaining between them. In nucleotides, the CDR3 is TGCAGTGCTAGAAGTGCGCTAGCGATCTACAATGAGCAGTTCTTC. Translation: CSARSALAIYNEQFF.

Concerning this clonotype itself: This may come from a read error, since a much larger clone is one base off. This chain uses TRBV7-9 with TRBJ2-7; the D call may be TRBD1 or TRBD2 (5 bases each). Germline V gives CDR1 SEHNR, CDR2 FQNEAQ (reference sequence). The V and J ends lost 5 bases and 3 bases respectively, with 11 bases between them. The CDR3 sequence is 13 residues long. The DNA of the CDR3 is TGTGCCAGCAGCGCCCGGGACCGCTACGAGCAGTACGTC. Protein: CASSARDRYEQYV.

This clonotype has just a few counts. The chain recombines TRBV7-9 with TRBJ2-1; D uncertain. CDR3 length equals 11 residues. Germline CDR1 is SEHNR and CDR2 is FQNEAQ (reference sequence). V was shortened by 3 bases and J by 8 bases, with 5 bases between the two germline ends. CDR3 in amino acids: CASSFPYEQFF. CDR3 DNA sequence: TGTGCCAGCAGCTTTCCTTATGAGCAGTTCTTC.

The sample holds a few counts of this clonotype. The chain couples TRBV4-2 to TRBJ2-1, with 8 bases fitting TRBD1. J lost 3 bases, V lost 1 base, and 8 bases had no gene match. Per germline, CDR1 LGHNA and CDR2 YNFKEQ. The CDR3 extends over 17 amino acids. The CDR3 reads CASSQGAQGASYNEQFF. The CDR3 region has the DNA TGTGCCAGCAGCCAAGGGGCCCAGGGGGCGAGCTACAATGAGCAGTTCTTC.

In its sample, this clonotype was seen a few times. The chain links TRBV20-1 to TRBJ1-2, with D maybe TRBD1 (6 bases). The CDR3 consists of 14 residues. The V end was cut by 5 bases, the J end by 0 bases, with 13 bases between. Germline V gene lookup returns CDR1 DFQATT and CDR2 SNEGSKA (reference sequence). The CDR3: CSAGRTETNYGYTF. The CDR3 coding sequence is TGCAGTGCTGGCAGGACAGAGACTAACTATGGCTACACCTTC.

This clonotype was detected only a few times. This chain joins TRBV20-1 and TRBJ2-7, with TRBD2 matching over 10 bases. The CDR3 extends over 15 amino acids. Trimming cost V 0 bases and J 4 bases; bases outside gene matches: 6. Germline V gene data show CDR1 as DFQATT and CDR2 as SNEGSKA (reference sequence). The CDR3 is CSARDPLAGQYEQYV. The CDR3 DNA follows: TGCAGTGCTAGAGACCCACTAGCGGGGCAGTACGAGCAGTACGTC.

This clonotype occurred many times. This rearrangement joins TRBV3-1 to TRBJ1-5, with D tentatively TRBD1 (5 bases). There are 15 residues in the CDR3. Trimming took 2 bases from V and 5 from J, leaving 13 bases between them. CDR1 is LGHDT and CDR2 is YNNKEL in the germline V gene (reference sequence). CDR3: CASSQSSGLDQPQHF. CDR3 DNA: TGTGCCAGCAGCCAATCCTCAGGGCTGGATCAGCCCCAGCATTTT. The complete variable domain, with remaining parts taken from reference TRBV3-1 and TRBJ1-5, reads DTAVSQTPKYLVTQMGNDKSIKCEQNLGHDTMYWYKQDSKKFLKIMFSYNNKELIINETVPNRFSPKSPDKAHLNLHINSLELGDSAVYFCASSQSSGLDQPQHFGDGTRLSIL.

This clonotype was picked up a small number of times. The J gene is TRBJ2-5, the V gene TRBV4-3, with D possibly being TRBD2 (6 bases). V was trimmed by 1 base and J by 1 base, leaving 13 bases between them. The CDR3 loop spans 16 amino acids. Germline CDR1 is LGHNA and CDR2 is YSLEER. DNA of the CDR3: TGCGCCAGCAGCCAAGGGATTTCGGGGGTCCAAGAGACCCAGTACTTC. It codes for CASSQGISGVQETQYF.

Points on this clonotype: At one boundary the junction diverges from the germline segment, which might be a read error. The chain combines TRBV12-5 with TRBJ2-2; tentatively, D is TRBD2 (6 bases). The CDR3 spans 17 residues. Germline lookup yields CDR1 LGHNT and CDR2 FRNRAP. The CDR3 sequence is CASRLPLGGRNTGELFF. In nucleotides, the CDR3 is TGTGCTAGTCGTTTGCCACTGGGAGGCAGGAACACCGGGGAGCTGTTTTTT.

This clonotype was seen a handful of times. This chain uses TRBV12-3 or TRBV12-4 with TRBJ1-3, with unresolved D. The V end lost 4 bases, the J end lost 8 bases, and 15 bases lay between the germline ends. This CDR3 spans 14 amino acids. The CDR3 here is CASSSDGRWDTIYF. The CDR3 DNA follows: TGTGCCAGCAGTTCGGACGGCCGCTGGGACACCATATATTTT.

This clonotype was seen a handful of times. The chain uses TRBV28 and TRBJ1-2; TRBD1 matches 7 bases. The V gene's germline CDR1 is MDHEN and CDR2 SYDVKM. V lost 5 bases and J lost 7; bases outside the gene matches: 7. The length of the CDR3 is 13 residues. This CDR3 is CASSLGTESGYTF. CDR3 DNA sequence: TGTGCCAGCAGTCTGGGGACAGAATCTGGCTACACCTTC.

The J gene is TRBJ2-7, the V gene TRBV4-3; 7 bases fit TRBD2. Trimming took 0 bases from V and 2 from J; bases not matched to a gene: 10. This CDR3 region has 17 residues. Germline V gene lookup returns CDR1 LGHNA and CDR2 YSLEER. The CDR3 DNA sequence: TGCGCCAGCAGCCAAGATCGGCGGGGGAGCCTCGCCTACGAGCAGTACTTC. This sequence encodes CASSQDRRGSLAYEQYF.

The chain joins TRBV7-9 to TRBJ1-2; D may be TRBD1 (5 bases). Germline loops: CDR1 SEHNR, CDR2 FQNEAQ (reference sequence). The V end lost 5 bases, the J end lost 4 bases, and 8 bases lay between the germline ends. The CDR3 runs to 12 residues. CDR3 residues: CASSRDGYGYTF. The CDR3 nucleotides are TGTGCCAGCAGCCGGGACGGCTATGGCTACACCTTC.

This clonotype was picked up a small number of times. The chain links TRBV7-2 to TRBJ2-7, with a weak D call TRBD1 (6 bases). Germline V lookup: CDR1 SGHTA, CDR2 FQGNSA. The V and J ends lost 4 bases and 3 bases respectively, with 16 bases between them. This CDR3 contains 15 residues. The CDR3 spells CASSYPGQGNYEQYF. The DNA for the CDR3 is TGTGCCAGCAGCTACCCGGGGCAGGGGAACTACGAGCAGTACTTC.

This clonotype was seen ten or more times. The chain uses TRBV2 and TRBJ1-4, with a possible D match to TRBD1 (5 bases). This CDR3 spans 14 amino acids. The V end was cut by 2 bases, the J end by 7 bases, with 11 bases between. Germline V lookup: CDR1 SNHLY, CDR2 FYNNEI. The CDR3 DNA sequence: TGTGCCAGCAGTGAAATCCAGGGTGGTGAAAAACTGTTTTTT. Residues: CASSEIQGGEKLFF.

This chain joins TRBV4-1 and TRBJ2-1, with TRBD1 matching 11 bases. The CDR3 contains 14 residues. The trim removed 3 bases at V and 10 bases at J, leaving 5 bases unmatched. Germline assignment: CDR1 MGHRA and CDR2 YSYEKL. The CDR3 is CASSQGQGVWEQFF. CDR3 coding DNA: TGCGCCAGCAGCCAGGGACAGGGGGTTTGGGAGCAGTTCTTC.

This clonotype was seen a few times. The rearrangement joins TRBV28 to TRBJ2-2; D possibly corresponds to TRBD1 (7 bases). V gave up 3 bases and J gave up 7 bases, with 12 bases separating them. CDR3 length equals 14 residues. Germline V gives CDR1 MDHEN, CDR2 SYDVKM. CDR3 in amino acids: CASSFGGGGGELFF. Written as DNA, the CDR3 is TGTGCCAGCAGTTTTGGAGGGGGCGGCGGGGAGCTGTTTTTT.

Worth noting for this clonotype: Relative to the germline gene, one junction end is altered; a read error may explain this. V usage is TRBV7-9 and J usage is TRBJ2-2; D is possibly TRBD2 (5 bases). The CDR3 sequence is 15 residues long. Germline-derived CDR1 and CDR2 are SEHNR and FQNEAQ (reference sequence). The chain's CDR3 is CASSLMRPNTGEPFF. DNA of the CDR3: TGTGCCAGCAGCTTAATGAGGCCGAACACCGGGGAGCCGTTTTTT. Using reference TRBV7-9 and TRBJ2-2 for the parts outside the CDR3, the full variable domain is DTGVSQNPRHKITKRGQNVTFRCDPISEHNRLYWYRQTLGQGPEFLTYFQNEAQLEKSRLLSDRFSAERPKGSFSTLEIQRTEQGDSAMYLCASSLMRPNTGEPFFGEGSRLTVL.